These 4 T cell receptor beta chains share one sample of origin, sequenced in a study of T cells in Graves' hyperthyroidism and ophthalmopathy (dated 2019 in TCRdb). The library was obtained by multiplex PCR. Instrument on record: Illumina HiSeq 2000. TCR beta CDR3 regions were amplified from RNA transcripts. The TCR CDR3 was subjected to a first round of RT-PCR using the HTBI primer set and the Qiagen OneStep RT-PCR kit. TCRdb cleaned the public reads at Q25 with fastp, built clones with MiXCR and kept in-frame beta chains. Each entry merges the rows of one CDR3 protein and shows their most common DNA and genes. The table for this sample lists approximately 640,000 distinct CDR3 sequences; roughly 17% of them were counted only once. 15% to 19% of the sample is in the top ten clones. The sample was blood. The receptor source for this set is a man between 50 and 59 years old with Graves' hyperthyroidism.

The chain has TRBV3-1 and TRBJ1-2; the D is unclear. Germline V gives CDR1 LGHDT, CDR2 YNNKEL (reference sequence). V was trimmed by 0 bases and J by 4 bases, leaving 9 bases between them. The length of the CDR3 is 14 residues. The CDR3 DNA reads as TGTGCCAGCAGCCAAGATTTACAGTTCTATGGCTACACCTTC. Its protein is CASSQDLQFYGYTF. Based on the CDR3 plus reference TRBV3-1 and TRBJ1-2, the full variable domain is DTAVSQTPKYLVTQMGNDKSIKCEQNLGHDTMYWYKQDSKKFLKIMFSYNNKELIINETVPNRFSPKSPDKAHLNLHINSLELGDSAVYFCASSQDLQFYGYTFGSGTRLTVV.

The chain links TRBV6-1 to TRBJ1-6; D is unclear. Germline lookup yields CDR1 MNHNS and CDR2 SASEGT. This CDR3 is 12 amino acids long. Trimming removed 9 bases from V and 7 bases from J, with 10 bases in between. The CDR3 sequence is CASWGVNSPLHF. DNA for the CDR3: TGTGCCAGTTGGGGAGTCAATTCACCCCTCCACTTT.

V gene TRBV6-2 or TRBV6-3 combines with J gene TRBJ2-7; D unresolved. The CDR3 is made up of 13 amino acids. V lost 2 bases to trimming and J lost 3 bases, with 8 bases between them. The germline V gene encodes CDR1 MNHEY and CDR2 SVGEGT. CDR3 protein: CASSYAKSYEQYF. The CDR3 coding sequence is TGTGCCAGCAGTTACGCCAAAAGCTACGAGCAGTACTTC.

The chain combines TRBV5-1 with TRBJ2-5; tentatively, D is TRBD1 or TRBD2 (5 bases each). Trimming shortened V by 0 bases and J by 4 bases, and 13 bases separated the two germline ends. CDR3 size: 15 residues. Germline CDR1 reads SGHRS; CDR2 reads YFSETQ. This CDR3 reads CASSLGTGTVETQYF. The CDR3 DNA follows: TGCGCCAGCAGCTTGGGAACCGGGACGGTAGAGACCCAGTACTTC.